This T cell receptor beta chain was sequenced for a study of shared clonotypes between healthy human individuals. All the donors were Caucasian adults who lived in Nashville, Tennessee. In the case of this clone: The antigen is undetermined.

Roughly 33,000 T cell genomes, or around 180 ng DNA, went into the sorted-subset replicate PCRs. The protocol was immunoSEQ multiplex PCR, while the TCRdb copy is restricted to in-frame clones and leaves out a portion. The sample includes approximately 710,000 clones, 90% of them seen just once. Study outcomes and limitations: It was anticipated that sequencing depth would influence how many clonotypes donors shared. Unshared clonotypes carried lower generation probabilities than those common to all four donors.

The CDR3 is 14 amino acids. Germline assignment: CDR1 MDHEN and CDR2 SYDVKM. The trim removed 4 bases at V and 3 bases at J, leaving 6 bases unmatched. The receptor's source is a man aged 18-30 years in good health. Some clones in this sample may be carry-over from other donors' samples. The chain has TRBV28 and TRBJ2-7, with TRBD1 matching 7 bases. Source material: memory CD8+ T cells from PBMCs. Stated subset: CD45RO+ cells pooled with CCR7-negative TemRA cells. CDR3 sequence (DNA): TGTGCCAGCAGTTCCCGGGACAGCGACTACGAGCAGTACTTC. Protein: CASSSRDSDYEQYF.